This record covers a single T cell receptor (beta chain). Its recognized antigen is unknown. No base quality information exists; no much larger clone differs at one position. The identical CDR3 is also encoded by other nucleotide sequences in the sample. This sample was taken from a study of beta chain features in type 1 diabetes (dated by TCRdb to the late 2010s). Concerning the study at large: Mean age, gender distribution, total cell number and subset yield did not differ between patients and healthy donors. The study compared the TCRB repertoires of sorted circulating CD4+ T cell subsets in recently diagnosed type 1 diabetes patients with those in matched healthy donors. Whereas all 30 or so donors provided naive and central memory subsets, regulatory and stem cell-like memory subsets were isolated from just 8 patients and roughly 8 healthy donors. A total of around 110,000,000 sorted cells were examined across all samples, and RNA yield correlated strongly with the number of cells per subset. What the research found in general, with its limitations: A moderate but significant shortening of TCRB CDR3 length was observed in type 1 diabetes patients in all four CD4+ subsets. Shorter templates might have been favored by PCR, but patient and control samples were amplified and corrected together, so both groups would have been affected equally by any skew. Because cDNA rather than genomic DNA was sequenced, highly expressing activated cells could have been over-represented, although no difference in activation and CD3 levels was found between groups. Because the HLA sub-analyses included only small numbers of individuals, any influence of HLA type on TCRB rearrangement was left unresolved. The naive, central memory and regulatory TCRB repertoires appeared to resemble one another more closely among patients than among healthy donors. At VDJ recombination sites, type 1 diabetes patients had fewer insertions and more deleted nucleotides, which implies abnormalities in thymic rearrangement.

Spanning cysteine to phenylalanine, the CDR3 consists of 14 amino acids. Kept here is only the CDR3 DNA, which spans 42 bases and is read in frame from base 1. V lost 6 bases and J lost 2 bases, and the count of bases not matched to a germline gene is 6. CDR1 and CDR2 are drawn from the germline V gene: ENHRY, SYGVKD. All of the isolated RNA was reverse transcribed with the High Capacity cDNA Reverse Transcription Kit, so expressed TCRB transcripts were sequenced. Naive, central memory and regulatory T cell samples underwent deep immunoSEQ sequencing, averaging roughly 3.4 million total reads per sample. After sorted cells were lysed in RLT buffer, RNA was extracted with DNase-treated RNeasy Micro or Mini kits, with the choice depending on cell number. To prevent cross-contamination, every cell subset was processed on its own, while patient and healthy donor samples were processed together. The immunoSEQ multiplex PCR was used to amplify TCRB sequences from cDNA, yielding 87-bp fragments that span the CDR3 region. Amplicons were sequenced on the Illumina HiSeq platform. In the authors' own workflow: Synthetic template baselines were used to correct PCR bias computationally, reads within Hamming distance 2 were collapsed together, and singletons that could not be merged were discarded. Reads were aligned against IMGT to assign V, D and J genes, CDR3 length and insertions or deletions at six rearrangement sites. Within each subset, clonotype counts were normalized to sorted cell number, after which true diversity and Gini coefficients were computed with the tcR R package. Repertoire sharing was quantified using the overlap coefficient calculated on TCRB nucleotide sequences. As a proxy for the pre-selection repertoire, out-of-frame TCRB sequences from naive cells were analyzed. The clones in this table, taken by TCRdb from immuneACCESS, are in-frame only. Not every clone is retained; where verified, under half of the shortfall comes from an unresolved V gene, and the cause of the rest is unknown. V, J and clone size are those of that table, while D and trimming were read from the DNA. The sample has under 450,000 clones on record, over 11% of them singletons. Roughly 0.033% of the sample comes from the top ten.

A single peripheral blood draw of approximately 100 mL on average was collected from each donor into heparinised tubes. A BD FACSAria II was used to sort naive, central memory, regulatory and stem cell-like memory CD4+ T cells with a panel that included CD45RO, CCR7, CD25, CD127, CD95 and CD27. Every sorted population had a purity above 98%. PBMCs were isolated right away by Lymphoprep density gradient centrifugation and were stained directly, without culture. So that batch effects would be minimized, each experiment stained and sorted samples in pairs, pairing one healthy donor with one patient. The sequence was collected from a man under 40 in good health. What was sequenced was naive CD4+ T cells from blood. The cell subset or site label corresponds to: true naive CD4+ T cells. Recombination linked TRBV10-3 to TRBJ2-5; 7 junctional bases match TRBD1. The CDR3 reads CAISAGTAQETQYF. The bases read TGTGCCATCAGCGCCGGGACAGCGCAAGAGACCCAGTACTTC.